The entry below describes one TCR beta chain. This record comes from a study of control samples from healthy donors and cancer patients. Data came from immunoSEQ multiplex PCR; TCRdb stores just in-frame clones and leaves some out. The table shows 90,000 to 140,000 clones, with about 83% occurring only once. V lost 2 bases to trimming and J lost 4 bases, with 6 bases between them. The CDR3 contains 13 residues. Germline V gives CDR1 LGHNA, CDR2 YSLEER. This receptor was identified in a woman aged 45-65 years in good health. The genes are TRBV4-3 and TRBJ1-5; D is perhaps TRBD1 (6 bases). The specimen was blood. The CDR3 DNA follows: TGCGCCAGCAGCCAACAGGGGAATCAGCCCCAGCATTTT. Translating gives CASSQQGNQPQHF.